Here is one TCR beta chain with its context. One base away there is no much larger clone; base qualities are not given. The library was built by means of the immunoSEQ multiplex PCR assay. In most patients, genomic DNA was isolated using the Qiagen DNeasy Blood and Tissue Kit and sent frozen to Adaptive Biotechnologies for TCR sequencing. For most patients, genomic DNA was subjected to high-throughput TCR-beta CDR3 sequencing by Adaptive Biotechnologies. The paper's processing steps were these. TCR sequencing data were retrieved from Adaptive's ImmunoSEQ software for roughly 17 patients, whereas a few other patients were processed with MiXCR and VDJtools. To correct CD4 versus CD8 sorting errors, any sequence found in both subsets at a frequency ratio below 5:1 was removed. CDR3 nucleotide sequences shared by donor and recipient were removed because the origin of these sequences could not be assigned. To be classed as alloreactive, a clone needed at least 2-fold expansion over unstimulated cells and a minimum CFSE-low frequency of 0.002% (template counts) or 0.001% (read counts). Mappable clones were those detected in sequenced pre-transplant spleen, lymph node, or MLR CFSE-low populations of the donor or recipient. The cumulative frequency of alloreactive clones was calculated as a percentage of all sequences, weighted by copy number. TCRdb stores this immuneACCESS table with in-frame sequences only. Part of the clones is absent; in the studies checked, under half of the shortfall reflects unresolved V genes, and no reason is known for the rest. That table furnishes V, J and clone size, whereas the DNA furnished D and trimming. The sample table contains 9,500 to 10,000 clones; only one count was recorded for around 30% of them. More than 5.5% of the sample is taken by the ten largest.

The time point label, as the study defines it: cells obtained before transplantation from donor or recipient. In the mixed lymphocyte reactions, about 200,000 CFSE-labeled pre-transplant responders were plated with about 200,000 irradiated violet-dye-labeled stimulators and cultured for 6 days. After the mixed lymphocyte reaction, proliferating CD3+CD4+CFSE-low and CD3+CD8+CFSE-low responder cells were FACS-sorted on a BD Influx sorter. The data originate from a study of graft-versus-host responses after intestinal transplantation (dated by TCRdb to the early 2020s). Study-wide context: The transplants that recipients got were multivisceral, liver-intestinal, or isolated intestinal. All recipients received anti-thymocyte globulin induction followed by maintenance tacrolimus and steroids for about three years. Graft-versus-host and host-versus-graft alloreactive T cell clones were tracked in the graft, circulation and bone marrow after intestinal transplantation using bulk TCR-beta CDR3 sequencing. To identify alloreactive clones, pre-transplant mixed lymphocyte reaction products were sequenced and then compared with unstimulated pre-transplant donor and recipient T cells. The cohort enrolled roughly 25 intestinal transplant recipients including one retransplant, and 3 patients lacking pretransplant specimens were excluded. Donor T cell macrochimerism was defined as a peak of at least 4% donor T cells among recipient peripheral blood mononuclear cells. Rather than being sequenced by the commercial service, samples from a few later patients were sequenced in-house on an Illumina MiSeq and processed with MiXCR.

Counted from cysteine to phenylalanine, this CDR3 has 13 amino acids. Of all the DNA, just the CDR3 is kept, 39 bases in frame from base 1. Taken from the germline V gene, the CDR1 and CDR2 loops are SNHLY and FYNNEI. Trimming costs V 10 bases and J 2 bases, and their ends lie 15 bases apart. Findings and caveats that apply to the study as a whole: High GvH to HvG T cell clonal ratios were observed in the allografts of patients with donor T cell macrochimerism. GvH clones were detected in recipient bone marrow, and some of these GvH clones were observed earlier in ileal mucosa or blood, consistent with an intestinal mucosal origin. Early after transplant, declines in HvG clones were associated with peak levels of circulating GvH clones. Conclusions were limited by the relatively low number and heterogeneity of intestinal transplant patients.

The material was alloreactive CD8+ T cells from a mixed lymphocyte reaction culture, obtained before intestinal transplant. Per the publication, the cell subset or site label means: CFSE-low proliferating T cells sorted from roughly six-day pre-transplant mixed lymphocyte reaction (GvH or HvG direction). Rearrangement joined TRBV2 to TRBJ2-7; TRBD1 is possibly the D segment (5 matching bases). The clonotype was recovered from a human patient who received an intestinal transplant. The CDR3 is CATRARETYEQYF. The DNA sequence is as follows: TGTGCCACCAGGGCCAGGGAAACCTACGAGCAGTACTTC.